Presented here are 18 T cell receptor beta chains from one specimen sequenced in a study of OX40 agonist ivuxolimab in advanced cancers. Some clones are missing from TCRdb's copy, which holds only in-frame ones; the method was immunoSEQ multiplex PCR. The sample records 45,000 to 55,000 clones, 84% being singletons. The sequences come from CD4+ or CD8+ T cells sorted from blood, collected in a trial of the OX40 agonist ivuxolimab. The source of these receptors is an adult with an advanced solid tumor such as melanoma, head and neck, liver or kidney cancer.

The J gene is TRBJ1-4, the V gene TRBV4-3; D perhaps matches TRBD1 (5 bases). Trimming took 0 bases from V and 7 from J, leaving 15 bases between them. The CDR3 extends over 16 amino acids. Germline V gene lookup returns CDR1 LGHNA and CDR2 YSLEER. CDR3 DNA sequence: TGCGCCAGCAGCCAAGATTGGCGGGGGACCGGTGAAAAACTGTTTTTT. Translated, it gives CASSQDWRGTGEKLFF.

This chain joins TRBV14 and TRBJ1-1, with D perhaps TRBD1 (5 bases). V was trimmed by 1 base and J by 3 bases, leaving 12 bases between them. The germline gives CDR1 SGHDN, CDR2 FVKESK. The CDR3 is 15 amino acids. In DNA form, the CDR3 reads TGTGCCAGCAGCCAAGCTCAGGGAGGGGACACTGAAGCTTTCTTT. Protein sequence: CASSQAQGGDTEAFF.

V and J are TRBV5-5 and TRBJ1-2; D perhaps matches TRBD1 (6 bases). V dropped 1 base and J dropped 9 bases, with 16 bases sitting between them. Looked up from germline, CDR1 is SGHKS and CDR2 is YYEKEE (reference sequence). CDR3 length equals 14 residues. CDR3 region: CASSLSETGWRYTF. The CDR3 DNA reads as TGTGCCAGCAGCTTGTCGGAAACAGGGTGGCGCTACACCTTC.

This chain joins TRBV5-1 and TRBJ1-1; 9 positions match TRBD1. V trimming: 4 bases; J trimming: 8 bases; junction bases outside the gene matches: 12. The length of the CDR3 is 15 residues. Germline loops: CDR1 SGHRS, CDR2 YFSETQ. This CDR3 is CASSPAAGTGREAFF. As DNA, the CDR3 is TGCGCCAGCAGCCCTGCGGCCGGGACAGGGCGCGAAGCTTTCTTT.

The chain couples TRBV12-5 to TRBJ2-7; the match to TRBD1 covers 9 bases. Losses at the gene ends were 3 bases for V and 0 bases for J; bases not matched to a gene: 9. The CDR3 is made up of 17 amino acids. Looked up from germline, CDR1 is LGHNT and CDR2 is FRNRAP. The CDR3 sequence: CASGFGGQGTSSYEQYF. The CDR3 DNA follows: TGTGCTAGTGGTTTTGGGGGACAGGGAACAAGCTCCTACGAGCAGTACTTC.

The V and J genes are TRBV30 and TRBJ2-2; 7 bases are a match to TRBD2. Germline values: CDR1 GTSNPN, CDR2 SVGIG (reference sequence). This CDR3 contains 14 residues. V gave up 4 bases and J gave up 2 bases; unmatched junction bases: 4. This chain's CDR3 is CAWKRDLNTGELFF. CDR3 DNA: TGTGCCTGGAAGCGGGACCTAAACACCGGGGAGCTGTTTTTT.

This CDR3 reads CATGDTQYF. As DNA, the CDR3 is TGCGCCACAGGGGATACGCAGTATTTT. This sequence joins TRBV10-2 and TRBJ2-3; tentative D call: TRBD1 (5 bases). Looked up from germline, CDR1 is WSHSY and CDR2 is SAAADI. The CDR3 covers 9 residues. V was pared by 10 bases and J by 6 bases, with 5 bases between.

Remarks on this clone: No conserved phenylalanine or tryptophan is present at the end of the CDR3, so a read error is the likely explanation. Because the CDR3's place on the DNA is in doubt, the DNA is left out and the CDR3 is given as listed by TCRdb. V gene TRBV28 combines with J gene TRBJ2-7; the table's D call, TRBD2, was not checked against the DNA. The CDR3 region is 14 residues in length, termini included. Germline V gene data show CDR1 as MDHEN and CDR2 as SYDVKM. CDR3 in amino acids: CASSSLTSGGLMVL.

The CDR3 protein is CASSRIGVEQYF. The CDR3 coding sequence is TGTGCCAGCAGCCGCATCGGTGTCGAGCAGTACTTC. V and J are TRBV7-9 and TRBJ2-7; D ambiguous. Germline lookup yields CDR1 SEHNR and CDR2 FQNEAQ (reference sequence). The CDR3 is 12 amino acids. V lost 5 bases and J lost 6, with 11 bases in between.

This sequence joins TRBV9 and TRBJ2-2; D remains ambiguous. Germline CDR1 reads SGDLS; CDR2 reads YYNGEE. This CDR3 comprises 12 residues. V gave up 7 bases and J gave up 2 bases, with 6 bases separating them. The chain's CDR3 is CASGENTGELFF. The DNA of the CDR3 is TGTGCCAGCGGAGAAAACACCGGGGAGCTGTTTTTT.

This chain connects TRBV5-6 to TRBJ1-2; 7 bases align to TRBD1. The V gene's germline CDR1 is SGHDT and CDR2 YYEEEE. This CDR3 has 16 amino acids. The ends lost 2 bases at V and 0 bases at J; junction bases unmatched: 7. CDR3: CASSFGLDRTNYGYTF. The CDR3 DNA is TGTGCCAGCAGCTTTGGCTTGGACAGGACTAACTATGGCTACACCTTC.

The chain couples TRBV13 to TRBJ2-3, with D perhaps matching TRBD2 (6 bases). V lost 2 bases to trimming and J lost 5 bases, with 17 bases between them. The CDR3 loop spans 16 amino acids. Germline V gives CDR1 PRHDT, CDR2 FYEKMQ (reference sequence). This chain's CDR3 is CASSLNTGSRGDTQYF. In nucleotides, the CDR3 is TGTGCCAGCAGCTTAAACACCGGGAGCCGGGGAGATACGCAGTATTTT.

This rearrangement joins TRBV7-9 to TRBJ2-2; D is unclear. Germline V gene data show CDR1 as SEHNR and CDR2 as FQNEAQ (reference sequence). V was pared by 1 base and J by 1 base, with 4 bases between. The length of the CDR3 is 14 residues. The CDR3 loop is CASSLGGNTGELFF. CDR3 DNA: TGTGCCAGCAGCTTAGGAGGGAACACCGGGGAGCTGTTTTTT.

This clone was seen a single time. The chain recombines TRBV9 with TRBJ2-3; perhaps TRBD2 as D (5 bases). The V gene's germline CDR1 is SGDLS and CDR2 YYNGEE. The V gene lost 4 bases and the J gene lost 6 bases, with 12 bases spanning the gap. CDR3 length equals 13 residues. The CDR3 nucleotides read TGTGCCAGCAGCACTAGGACGAGGGATACGCAGTATTTT. Its protein product is CASSTRTRDTQYF. Complete variable domain (other parts from reference TRBV9 and TRBJ2-3): DSGVTQTPKHLITATGQRVTLRCSPRSGDLSVYWYQQSLDQGLQFLIQYYNGEERAKGNILERFSAQQFPDLHSELNLSSLELGDSALYFCASSTRTRDTQYFGPGTRLTVL.

This clone was counted only a few times. This chain links TRBV13 with TRBJ2-3; D unresolved. Trimming shortened V by 0 bases and J by 2 bases, and 9 bases separated the two germline ends. The CDR3 has 15 amino acids. Germline CDR1 PRHDT, CDR2 FYEKMQ (reference sequence). The CDR3 loop is CASSLGGTDTDTQYF. In nucleotides, the CDR3 is TGTGCCAGCAGCTTAGGCGGAACAGACACAGATACGCAGTATTTT.

The V call is TRBV6-1, the J call TRBJ1-1; D ambiguous. Trimming removed 3 bases at V and 1 base at J, with 12 bases between. The CDR3 consists of 15 residues. Per germline, CDR1 MNHNS and CDR2 SASEGT. CDR3 sequence reads: CASSDRSNGNTEAFF. Written as DNA, the CDR3 is TGTGCCAGCAGTGACAGGTCCAACGGGAACACTGAAGCTTTCTTT.

The gene calls are TRBV7-8 and TRBJ2-7; D is uncertain. The CDR3 runs to 14 residues. The germline CDR1 and CDR2 sequences are SGHVS and FQNEAQ. With 2 bases removed from V and 1 base from J, the gap between germline ends came to 9 bases. The CDR3 bases are TGTGCCAGCAGCTTAAACGGCTTATCCTACGAGCAGTACTTC. Protein sequence: CASSLNGLSYEQYF.

As concerns this clone: Other DNA sequences in the sample encode the same CDR3. CDR3 nucleotide sequence: TGTGCCAGCTCACCAGGGGCCAGCACAGATACGCAGTATTTT. The encoded protein is CASSPGASTDTQYF. V gene TRBV18 combines with J gene TRBJ2-3, with TRBD1 as a possible D gene (5 bases). Trimming shortened V by 2 bases and J by 0 bases, and 6 bases separated the two germline ends. The CDR3 length is 14 residues. The germline V gene has CDR1 KGHSH and CDR2 LQKENI.